This record covers a single T cell receptor beta chain. A multiplex PCR was run with 60 Vbeta primers and 13 Jbeta primers. The assay was immunoSEQ multiplex PCR, and TCRdb's table has in-frame clones only and misses some. This table holds around 130,000 clones, roughly 88% found once. This record comes from a study of cytomegalovirus exposure and HLA in healthy donors. Between the trimmed V and J ends, which lost 1 base and 6 bases, there was a span of 19 bases. Germline V lookup: CDR1 SGHTA, CDR2 FQGNSA. The CDR3 sequence is 17 residues long. This clonotype originated in a boy aged 5-17 years in good health and CMV-seronegative. Input material: PBMCs. This chain uses TRBV7-2 with TRBJ1-5; D not resolved. This CDR3 is CASSLVHRIERGQPQHF. The CDR3 nucleotides are TGTGCCAGCAGCTTAGTCCATCGAATCGAAAGAGGTCAGCCCCAGCATTTT. The complete variable domain, with remaining parts taken from reference TRBV7-2 and TRBJ1-5, reads GAGVSQSPSNKVTEKGKDVELRCDPISGHTALYWYRQSLGQGLEFLIYFQGNSAPDKSGLPSDRFSAERTGGSVSTLTIQRTQQEDSAVYLCASSLVHRIERGQPQHFGDGTRLSIL.